The T cell receptor (beta chain) under discussion was sequenced for a study of T-cell memory formation after mild COVID-19. Study observations and caveats: That cross-reactive memory joined was suggested by some responding clones appearing in pre-infection memory. Clones that got smaller from day 15 to 85 had even CD4/CD8, while clones growing later tipped toward CD4+. CM and EM subsets held most contracting CD4+ clones; EMRA held CD8+ ones.

This clonotype was seen repeatedly, ten times or more. Its antigen remains unknown. Germline V CDR1 and CDR2: SNHLY, FYNNEI. V dropped 3 bases and J dropped 2; count of bases not matched to a gene: 9. This CDR3 has 17 residues. UMIs and sample barcodes were carried by the TCR alpha and TCR beta cDNA libraries that 5'RACE produced using constant-segment primers. TCRdb re-analysed the 5' RACE reads in MiXCR, keeping a single row per CDR3 protein. The profile shows 85,000 to 130,000 distinct CDR3 sequences, around 10% of them singletons. The origin of this receptor is a man aged 18 to 29 who had mild COVID-19 (a few samples of this study predate the infection). Cell type and time point are not known. This chain links TRBV2 with TRBJ2-3, with 9 positions matching TRBD2. Sample: PBMCs or a T cell subset sorted from them (not recorded which). The CDR3 region is CASSETLTGLATDTQYF. DNA for the CDR3: TGTGCCAGCAGTGAGACCTTGACGGGACTAGCCACAGATACGCAGTATTTT.